What follows are 4 T cell receptor beta chains derived from one specimen sequenced in a study of blood T cell repertoires in COVID-19. Assay: immunoSEQ multiplex PCR; the TCRdb copy retains only in-frame clones and omits some. The data show roughly 92,000 clones, 80% to 85% seen once. Sequencing used peripheral blood. Receptor source: an elderly woman with active or convalescent COVID-19.

The chain couples TRBV5-6 to TRBJ2-7; TRBD2 aligns across 8 bases. Germline V CDR1 and CDR2: SGHDT, YYEEEE. The CDR3 sequence is 13 residues long. V gave up 2 bases and J gave up 11 bases; unmatched junction bases: 9. The CDR3 DNA follows: TGTGCCAGCAGCTTAGAACGGGGGGGCCCGGAGTACTTC. It yields the protein CASSLERGGPEYF.

This chain connects TRBV19 to TRBJ2-2; TRBD2 aligns across 11 bases. The CDR3 is made up of 17 amino acids. Trimming cost V 1 base and J 7 bases; bases outside gene matches: 8. Germline V gene lookup returns CDR1 LNHDA and CDR2 SQIVND (reference sequence). CDR3 region: CASSIGLAGILSGELFF. The CDR3 region has the DNA TGTGCCAGTAGTATAGGACTAGCGGGAATTTTGAGCGGGGAGCTGTTTTTT. The full variable domain, rest sourced from reference TRBV19 and TRBJ2-2, is DGGITQSPKYLFRKEGQNVTLSCEQNLNHDAMYWYRQDPGQGLRLIYYSQIVNDFQKGDIAEGYSVSREKKESFPLTVTSAQKNPTAFYLCASSIGLAGILSGELFFGEGSRLTVL.

CDR3 DNA sequence: TGTGCCAGCACGGGGGTATACGAGCAGTACTTC. It codes for CASTGVYEQYF. This chain joins TRBV28 and TRBJ2-7; D possibly corresponds to TRBD2 (6 bases). Trimming removed 7 bases from V and 4 bases from J, with 8 bases in between. This CDR3 comprises 11 residues. CDR1 and CDR2 (germline): MDHEN, SYDVKM.

In its sample, this clone was seen once. The chain employs TRBV10-2 and TRBJ2-3; 8 positions match TRBD1. Germline V lookup: CDR1 WSHSY, CDR2 SAAADI. The length of the CDR3 is 15 residues. The V gene end was trimmed by 0 bases and the J gene end by 4 bases; junction bases not matched to a gene: 3. The CDR3 region has the DNA TGCGCCAGCAGTGAGTCTGGACAGGGACCAGATACGCAGTATTTT. Translating gives CASSESGQGPDTQYF.